A selection of T cell receptor beta chains follows, all from one sample in a study of T cells in Graves' hyperthyroidism and ophthalmopathy. Using its own MiXCR run on the multiplex PCR reads, TCRdb lists one record per CDR3 protein. There are some 580,000 distinct CDR3 sequences in the sample; about a sixth occur only once, and 2.5% to 4% lies in the top ten. Sequencing was carried out using blood. All receptors come from a middle-aged woman with Graves' ophthalmopathy. The CDR3 runs from the conserved cysteine through the conserved F or W. D genes are given only for firm matches. A clone size is listed for some rows: how often the clone was seen (once, few, many), or a class if it is expanded.

d_gene	v_gene	len	abundance	j_gene	CDR3aa	CDR3nt
.	TRBV30	15	many	TRBJ2-3	CAWSRFSRSTDTQYF	TGTGCCTGGAGCCGGTTTAGCAGGAGCACAGATACGCAGTATTTT
.	TRBV30	15	many	TRBJ1-5	CAWSGRGRGNQPQHF	TGTGCCTGGAGTGGGAGGGGAAGAGGGAATCAGCCCCAGCATTTT
.	TRBV20-1	13	.	TRBJ2-4	CSANGLAKSIQYF	TGCAGTGCTAACGGGTTAGCCAAAAGCATTCAGTACTTC
TRBD2	TRBV11-3	15	many	TRBJ2-5	CASSFGLAGDETQYF	TGTGCCAGCAGCTTCGGACTAGCGGGGGACGAGACCCAGTACTTC
TRBD1	TRBV3-1	15	few	TRBJ2-7	CASSQRTGGPNEQYF	TGCGCCAGCAGCCAGAGGACAGGAGGACCCAACGAGCAGTACTTC
TRBD2	TRBV18	15	few	TRBJ2-2	CASSPREGATGELFF	TGTGCCAGCTCACCCCGGGAGGGCGCCACCGGGGAGCTGTTTTTT
.	TRBV2	15	few	TRBJ2-1	CASSELDSSYNEQFF	TGTGCCAGCAGTGAACTGGACAGCTCCTACAATGAGCAGTTCTTC
.	TRBV20-1	14	few	TRBJ2-7	CSAAGLRSSYEQYF	TGCAGTGCTGCGGGACTTCGGAGCTCCTACGAGCAGTACTTC
.	TRBV27	12	few	TRBJ1-2	CASSWDQHGYTF	TGTGCCAGCAGCTGGGATCAGCACGGCTACACCTTC
.	TRBV5-1	16	.	TRBJ1-1	CASSPARRGDGTEALF	TGCGCCAGCAGCCCCGCCCGTCGCGGGGATGGCACTGAAGCTCTCTTT
.	TRBV15	15	.	TRBJ2-5	CATSFAGGPQETQYF	TGTGCCACCAGTTTTGCTGGGGGGCCCCAAGAGACCCAGTACTTC
.	TRBV19	15	few	TRBJ1-6	CASTLQAGDNSPLHF	TGTGCCAGTACCCTCCAGGCAGGGGATAATTCACCCCTCCACTTT
TRBD1	TRBV19	13	few	TRBJ2-2	CASRGQDTGELFF	TGTGCCAGTAGGGGACAGGACACCGGGGAGCTGTTTTTT
.	TRBV5-1	13	.	TRBJ2-7	CASTSERSYEQYF	TGCGCCAGCACCAGCGAGCGGTCCTACGAGCAGTACTTC
.	TRBV29-1	15	.	TRBJ2-3	CSVDLQPLITDTQYF	TGCAGCGTTGACCTGCAGCCCCTAATCACAGATACGCAGTATTTT
.	TRBV30	15	many	TRBJ2-1	CAWSSVGLRQVGQFF	TGTGCCTGGAGCTCAGTGGGGCTCAGACAGGTCGGGCAGTTCTTC
TRBD2	TRBV27	16	many	TRBJ2-5	CASSFSSGSSGETQYF	TGTGCCAGCAGTTTTTCTAGCGGGAGTTCGGGAGAGACCCAGTACTTC
.	TRBV2	15	many	TRBJ2-7	CASSDGSMSNYEQYF	TGTGCCAGCAGTGACGGGAGTATGTCGAACTACGAGCAGTACTTC
.	TRBV5-1	14	many	TRBJ2-5	CASSSGRGRETQYF	TGCGCCAGCAGCTCGGGGAGAGGGCGAGAGACCCAGTACTTC
.	TRBV12-3/TRBV12-4	16	.	TRBJ2-2	CASSPSGHLNTGELFF	TGTGCCAGCAGTCCGTCCGGACACCTGAACACCGGGGAGCTGTTTTTT
.	TRBV12-5	14	few	TRBJ2-2	CASGLAPNTGELFF	TGTGCTAGTGGTTTGGCTCCTAACACCGGGGAGCTGTTTTTT
.	TRBV18	16	many	TRBJ1-2	CASSPTDLEGTSGYTF	TGTGCCAGCTCACCCACCGATTTGGAGGGAACGAGTGGCTACACCTTC
.	TRBV20-1	15	few	TRBJ2-1	CSARITSLSYNEQFF	TGCAGTGCTAGAATAACTAGCCTCTCCTACAATGAGCAGTTCTTC
TRBD1	TRBV19	13	.	TRBJ1-1	CASSITGGKEAFF	TGTGCCAGTAGTATCACAGGGGGTAAAGAAGCTTTCTTT
TRBD1	TRBV6-2/TRBV6-3	18	few	TRBJ1-4	CASTFRRDRAITNEKLFF	TGTGCCAGCACCTTTCGCCGGGACAGGGCTATAACTAATGAAAAACTGTTTTTT
.	TRBV7-9	13	many	TRBJ2-1	CASSFNRDNEQFF	TGTGCCAGCAGCTTTAACAGGGACAATGAGCAGTTCTTC
TRBD1	TRBV19	16	.	TRBJ2-5	CASRGQGNRGQETQYF	TGTGCCAGCAGGGGACAGGGAAATAGGGGGCAAGAGACCCAGTACTTC
TRBD2	TRBV2	12	many	TRBJ2-5	CASRAGAETQYF	TGTGCCAGCAGGGCGGGAGCGGAGACCCAGTACTTC
.	TRBV28	17	many	TRBJ1-2	CASSLGGSEPSNYGYTF	TGTGCCAGCAGTTTAGGGGGGAGCGAACCTTCTAACTATGGCTACACCTTC
.	TRBV3-1	12	many	TRBJ1-5	CASTLGGQPQHF	TGTGCCAGCACCCTCGGTGGGCAGCCCCAGCATTTT
TRBD1	TRBV20-1	15	.	TRBJ2-1	CSASGPGQGPNEQFF	TGCAGTGCTAGTGGTCCCGGACAGGGGCCCAATGAGCAGTTCTTC
.	TRBV6-6	15	many	TRBJ2-7	CASSYDGQLLYEQYF	TGTGCCAGCAGTTACGATGGACAGCTCCTCTACGAGCAGTACTTC
.	TRBV6-1	16	many	TRBJ1-1	CASSTVLGVRGTEAFF	TGTGCCAGCAGTACCGTTTTAGGGGTCCGGGGCACTGAAGCTTTCTTT
.	TRBV27	17	many	TRBJ2-5	CASSPSPRYQYQETQYF	TGTGCCAGCAGTCCATCCCCGAGGTACCAGTACCAAGAGACCCAGTACTTC
.	TRBV7-9	16	many	TRBJ2-2	CASSLYSGGNTGELFF	TGTGCCAGCAGCTTATATAGCGGAGGAAACACCGGGGAGCTGTTTTTT
TRBD1	TRBV20-1	14	.	TRBJ1-2	CSARKTGEGYGYTF	TGCAGTGCTAGGAAGACAGGGGAAGGCTATGGCTACACCTTC
.	TRBV2	15	.	TRBJ2-7	CASSEPLGRRPEQYF	TGTGCCAGCAGTGAACCCCTGGGAAGACGGCCGGAGCAGTACTTC
TRBD1	TRBV27	14	.	TRBJ2-5	CASSSQDREETQYF	TGTGCCAGCAGTTCCCAGGACAGGGAAGAGACCCAGTACTTC
.	TRBV2	15	many	TRBJ2-7	CAGMGSWDTSYEQYF	TGTGCCGGGATGGGGAGCTGGGACACCTCCTACGAGCAGTACTTC